This T cell receptor beta chain was identified during a study of T cells in localized non-small cell lung cancer. Worth noting for this clone: The antigen is unknown.

The assay was immunoSEQ multiplex PCR, and TCRdb's table has in-frame clones only and misses some. The sample lists roughly 72,000 clones, roughly nine tenths occurring once. Study-wide results and limits: Turning up in adjacent lung were a median approximately 57 of the top 100 tumor clones. Heterogeneity cannot be ruled out, as sequencing used one tumor region only. Overall survival was longer when the density of T cells in the blood was higher.

The CDR3 length is 14 residues. Trimming cost V 3 bases and J 3 bases, with 11 bases left between them. Germline V gene data show CDR1 as SGHTA and CDR2 as FQGNSA. The origin of this receptor is a male donor aged 60 or over with stage III squamous cell lung carcinoma. This sample comprised peripheral blood, obtained before any cancer treatment. This chain connects TRBV7-2 to TRBJ1-1; the D gene is possibly TRBD1 (6 bases). CDR3 bases: TGTGCCAGCAGCTTGGGGGCCCGGGACACTGAAGCTTTCTTT. Translated, it gives CASSLGARDTEAFF.